These 24 T cell receptor beta chains originate from one sample sequenced in a study of OX40 agonist ivuxolimab in advanced cancers. Clones were read by immunoSEQ multiplex PCR, and TCRdb kept only the in-frame ones, dropping some. The sample has about 69,000 clones; more than 80% are singletons. Sequenced here: CD4+ or CD8+ T cells sorted from blood, sampled in a trial of the OX40 agonist ivuxolimab. The receptors here all came from an adult with an advanced solid tumor such as melanoma, head and neck, liver or kidney cancer.

The chain couples TRBV28 to TRBJ2-1; D uncertain. The germline CDR1 and CDR2 sequences are MDHEN and SYDVKM. The germline V and J ends were trimmed by 1 base and 5 bases, with 6 bases remaining between them. The CDR3 has 13 amino acids. The CDR3 bases are TGTGCCAGCAGTTTATTCCAAGACAATGAGCAGTTCTTC. This gives the protein CASSLFQDNEQFF.

The chain links TRBV4-1 to TRBJ2-1; 9 bases line up with TRBD2. Germline CDR1 and CDR2: MGHRA and YSYEKL. CDR3 length equals 19 residues. V trimming: 0 bases; J trimming: 6 bases; junction bases outside the gene matches: 15. The CDR3: CASSQDGARGAGGRNEQFF. CDR3 DNA sequence: TGCGCCAGCAGCCAAGACGGGGCGCGTGGGGCGGGGGGGCGCAATGAGCAGTTCTTC.

The V gene is TRBV6-5, the J gene TRBJ2-7; TRBD1 agrees at 11 bases. This CDR3 contains 14 residues. Germline V gene data show CDR1 as MNHEY and CDR2 as SVGAGI. Losses at the gene ends were 6 bases for V and 3 bases for J; bases not matched to a gene: 4. In DNA form, the CDR3 reads TGTGCCAGCAGACCCGGGACAGGGGGCTACGAGCAGTACTTC. This codes for CASRPGTGGYEQYF.

V and J are TRBV6-1 and TRBJ2-3, with 8 nucleotides matching TRBD2. Germline V gene lookup returns CDR1 MNHNS and CDR2 SASEGT. The CDR3 runs to 15 residues. V was clipped by 8 bases and J by 4 bases; unmatched bases: 11. CDR3 protein: CASGGAGGDSDTQYF. CDR3 nucleotides: TGTGCCAGCGGCGGCGCCGGGGGGGATTCAGATACGCAGTATTTT.

This chain joins TRBV7-9 and TRBJ1-4, with D perhaps matching TRBD1 (5 bases). Germline V CDR1 and CDR2: SEHNR, FQNEAQ (reference sequence). The CDR3 consists of 15 residues. The V and J ends lost 6 bases and 3 bases respectively, with 14 bases between them. CDR3 sequence reads: CASRPGTGSNEKLFF. The CDR3 coding sequence is TGTGCCAGCAGGCCCGGGACGGGGTCTAATGAAAAACTGTTTTTT.

This clone was picked up a small number of times. The CDR3 loop reads CASSPPDGSYEQYF. CDR3 nucleotides: TGTGCCAGCAGCCCACCCGACGGCTCCTACGAGCAGTACTTC. The chain links TRBV7-9 to TRBJ2-7; D is unresolved. The CDR3 loop spans 14 amino acids. The germline V gene encodes CDR1 SEHNR and CDR2 FQNEAQ (reference sequence). V lost 5 bases and J 0 bases, leaving 11 bases between the germline ends.

This clone has a single count. The chain uses TRBV30 and TRBJ1-2; the D gene is possibly TRBD1 (5 bases). CDR3 size: 15 residues. With 2 bases removed from V and 4 bases from J, the gap between germline ends came to 17 bases. In germline, CDR1 is GTSNPN, CDR2 SVGIG (reference sequence). CDR3 sequence: CAWSPWGGSGYGYTF. CDR3 nucleotide sequence: TGTGCCTGGAGTCCTTGGGGGGGGTCGGGCTATGGCTACACCTTC.

This clone has a handful of counts. This chain uses TRBV7-9 with TRBJ2-7, with 14 bases fitting TRBD2. The CDR3 loop spans 16 amino acids. V dropped 10 bases and J dropped 4; count of bases not matched to a gene: 12. The germline CDR1 and CDR2 sequences are SEHNR and FQNEAQ (reference sequence). CDR3 bases: TGTGCCATCGAAGGGACTAGCGGGAGTTCTAGGTACGAGCAGTACTTC. Amino acid sequence: CAIEGTSGSSRYEQYF.

The V call is TRBV9, the J call TRBJ2-1, with 10 bases lining up with TRBD2. Germline V gene data show CDR1 as SGDLS and CDR2 as YYNGEE. The V and J ends lost 0 bases and 8 bases, in that order; junction bases with no gene match: 5. The CDR3 is made up of 15 amino acids. Written as DNA, the CDR3 is TGTGCCAGCAGCGTAGGGGCTAGCGGGGGCCATGAGCAGTTCTTC. As protein: CASSVGASGGHEQFF.

The chain couples TRBV7-2 to TRBJ2-3; 7 nucleotides agree with TRBD2. Per germline, CDR1 SGHTA and CDR2 FQGNSA. The CDR3 is made up of 15 amino acids. V lost 0 bases to trimming and J lost 5 bases; unmatched junction nucleotides: 5. The DNA for the CDR3 is TGTGCCAGCAGCTTAGCTGGGGGGGACGAAGATACGCAGTATTTT. Protein product: CASSLAGGDEDTQYF.

The J gene is TRBJ2-5, the V gene TRBV19; 10 bases are a match to TRBD1. The V segment lost 6 bases and the J segment 5 bases; nucleotides outside the gene matches: 6. Germline V gene data show CDR1 as LNHDA and CDR2 as SQIVND (reference sequence). This CDR3 comprises 14 residues. The CDR3 DNA reads TGTGCCAGTAGGAGACAGGGGGCATCGGAGACCCAGTACTTC. This encodes CASRRQGASETQYF.

J is TRBJ2-1 and V is TRBV5-6; possibly TRBD1 for D (6 bases). V lost 0 bases to trimming and J lost 0 bases, with 10 bases between them. CDR1 is SGHDT and CDR2 is YYEEEE in the germline V gene. The CDR3 has 16 amino acids. CDR3 coding DNA: TGTGCCAGCAGCTTGGGGATAGGGGGCTCCTACAATGAGCAGTTCTTC. Its protein product is CASSLGIGGSYNEQFF.

This chain connects TRBV5-4 to TRBJ2-7, with D uncertain. The CDR3 runs 12 residues. Per germline, CDR1 SGHNT and CDR2 YYREEE (reference sequence). V lost 1 base and J 4 bases, leaving 6 bases between the germline ends. The CDR3 sequence: CASSLRGYEQYF. The CDR3 DNA follows: TGTGCCAGCAGCTTGAGAGGTTACGAGCAGTACTTC. Full variable domain (missing parts from reference TRBV5-4 and TRBJ2-7): ETGVTQSPTHLIKTRGQQVTLRCSSQSGHNTVSWYQQALGQGPQFIFQYYREEENGRGNFPPRFSGLQFPNYSSELNVNALELDDSALYLCASSLRGYEQYFGPGTRLTVT.

The chain links TRBV9 to TRBJ1-3; 8 bases map to TRBD1. In germline, CDR1 is SGDLS, CDR2 YYNGEE. V shed 3 bases and J 7 bases; nucleotides not matched to a gene: 9. The length of the CDR3 is 15 residues. The CDR3 DNA reads as TGTGCCAGCAGCGCCGGACAGGGCCCCGGGAACACCATATATTTT. This encodes CASSAGQGPGNTIYF.

The chain carries TRBV13 and TRBJ2-7; 7 nucleotides match TRBD2. Germline V gene lookup returns CDR1 PRHDT and CDR2 FYEKMQ (reference sequence). The CDR3 loop spans 12 amino acids. The trim removed 4 bases at V and 9 bases at J, leaving 6 bases unmatched. This CDR3 reads CASSYLAAGQYF. CDR3 sequence (DNA): TGTGCCAGCAGCTATCTAGCGGCTGGGCAGTACTTC.

CDR3 protein: CASSLAEGVTWETQYF. In nucleotides, the CDR3 is TGTGCCAGCAGCTTAGCTGAGGGCGTAACCTGGGAGACCCAGTACTTC. The chain carries TRBV7-9 and TRBJ2-5; weak D call: TRBD2 (5 bases). The CDR3 is 16 amino acids. Per germline, CDR1 SEHNR and CDR2 FQNEAQ (reference sequence). The V end was cut by 0 bases, the J end by 5 bases, with 16 bases between.

The sample holds one count of this clone. The rearrangement links TRBV7-2 to TRBJ1-1, with D unclear. This CDR3 has 15 residues. CDR1 and CDR2 (germline): SGHTA, FQGNSA. Trimming took off 2 bases at V and 5 bases at J, with 15 bases between the two ends. This chain's CDR3 is CASSLRDPTGTEAFF. DNA for the CDR3: TGTGCCAGCAGCTTACGGGATCCGACTGGGACTGAAGCTTTCTTT.

The rearrangement links TRBV28 to TRBJ2-3; the D is unclear. V lost 7 bases and J lost 4, with 6 bases in between. The CDR3 contains 11 residues. Germline CDR1 reads MDHEN; CDR2 reads SYDVKM. Here the CDR3 DNA reads TGTGCCAGCATGGGTTCAGATACGCAGTATTTT. Its protein product is CASMGSDTQYF.

This clone was recorded a few times. The chain recombines TRBV5-8 with TRBJ1-1; unclear D gene. The CDR3 runs 16 residues. The germline V gene encodes CDR1 SGHTS and CDR2 YDEGEE. V lost 1 base, J lost 1 base, and 14 bases lay in between. CDR3 loop: CASSLLLSSGNTEAFF. The CDR3 DNA is TGTGCCAGCAGCTTGTTATTATCGAGCGGGAACACTGAAGCTTTCTTT.

The J gene is TRBJ2-3, the V gene TRBV7-3; TRBD2 might be the D (6 bases). Trimming cost V 6 bases and J 2 bases, with 15 bases left between them. Looked up from germline, CDR1 is SGHTA and CDR2 is FQGTGA. The CDR3 sequence is 15 residues long. The CDR3 region has the DNA TGTGCCAGCAGGGGTTTAGCGGACTCCACAGATACGCAGTATTTT. It codes for CASRGLADSTDTQYF.

The V and J genes are TRBV6-5 and TRBJ2-7; D may match TRBD1 or TRBD2 (6 bases each). Germline values: CDR1 MNHEY, CDR2 SVGAGI. V shed 11 bases and J shed 0 bases, with 14 bases lying between them. The CDR3 has 13 amino acids. CDR3 nucleotides: TGTGCCGCCGGGGGCAGGTCCTCCTACGAGCAGTACTTC. Its translation is CAAGGRSSYEQYF.

V usage is TRBV19 and J usage is TRBJ1-1; no clear D gene. V gave up 3 bases and J gave up 8 bases, with 7 bases separating them. Germline-derived CDR1 and CDR2 are LNHDA and SQIVND (reference sequence). This CDR3 has 11 residues. The CDR3 bases are TGTGCCAGTAGTATGGGCCTCGAAGCTTTCTTT. Translated, it gives CASSMGLEAFF.

This sequence joins TRBV28 and TRBJ2-7; D possibly corresponds to TRBD1 (5 bases). The CDR3 length is 14 residues. Germline V lookup: CDR1 MDHEN, CDR2 SYDVKM. The V end lost 6 bases, the J end lost 4 bases, and 16 bases lay between the germline ends. The DNA for the CDR3 is TGTGCCAGCAGCCTTAGGGGCATGGGATACGAGCAGTACTTC. This encodes CASSLRGMGYEQYF.

The V call is TRBV19, the J call TRBJ1-1; the D is unclear. This CDR3 has 13 amino acids. Germline-derived CDR1 and CDR2 are LNHDA and SQIVND (reference sequence). The ends were cut back, 3 bases at V and 11 bases at J, with 16 bases in the middle. The CDR3 DNA sequence: TGTGCCAGTAGTATCTCTCGGTCCAAGGGCGCTTTCTTT. This encodes CASSISRSKGAFF.